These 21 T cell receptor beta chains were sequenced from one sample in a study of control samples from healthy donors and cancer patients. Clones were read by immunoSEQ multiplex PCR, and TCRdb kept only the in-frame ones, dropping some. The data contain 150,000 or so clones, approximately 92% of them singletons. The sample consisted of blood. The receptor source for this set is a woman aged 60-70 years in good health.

CDR3 in amino acids: CASSPLNGVQGDTEAFF. The DNA for the CDR3 is TGTGCCAGCAGCCCGCTTAATGGGGTACAGGGGGACACTGAAGCTTTCTTT. The chain uses TRBV3-1 (or the pseudogene TRBV3-2) and TRBJ1-1; 8 positions match TRBD1. The CDR3 is 17 residues long. The V segment lost 4 bases and the J segment 3 bases; nucleotides outside the gene matches: 13. Germline V CDR1 and CDR2: LGHDT, YNNKEL (reference sequence).

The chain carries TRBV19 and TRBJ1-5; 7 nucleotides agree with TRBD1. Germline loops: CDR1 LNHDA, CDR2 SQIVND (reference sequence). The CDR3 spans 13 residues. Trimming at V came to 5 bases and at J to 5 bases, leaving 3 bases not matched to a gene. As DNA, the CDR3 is TGTGCCAGTAGTCAAGACAGGGATCAGCCCCAGCATTTT. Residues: CASSQDRDQPQHF.

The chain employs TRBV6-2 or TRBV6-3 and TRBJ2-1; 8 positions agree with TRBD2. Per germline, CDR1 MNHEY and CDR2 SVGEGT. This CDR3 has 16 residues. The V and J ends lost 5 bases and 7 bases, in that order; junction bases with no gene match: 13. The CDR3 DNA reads TGTGCCAGCAGTGCCCGGGGAGCGGGGGATCATAATGAGCAGTTCTTC. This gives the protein CASSARGAGDHNEQFF.

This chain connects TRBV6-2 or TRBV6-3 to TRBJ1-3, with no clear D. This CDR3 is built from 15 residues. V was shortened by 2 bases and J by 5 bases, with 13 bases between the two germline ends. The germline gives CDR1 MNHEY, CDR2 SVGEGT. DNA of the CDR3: TGTGCCAGCAGTTACGGAGTTGCGTGGAGAAACACCATATATTTT. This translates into CASSYGVAWRNTIYF.

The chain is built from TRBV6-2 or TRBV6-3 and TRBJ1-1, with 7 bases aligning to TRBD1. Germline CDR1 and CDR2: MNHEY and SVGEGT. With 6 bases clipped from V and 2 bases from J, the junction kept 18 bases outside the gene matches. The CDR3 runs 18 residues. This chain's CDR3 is CASSLPSDRTQQNTEAFF. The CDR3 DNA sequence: TGTGCCAGCAGCCTGCCCTCGGACAGGACCCAACAAAACACTGAAGCTTTCTTT.

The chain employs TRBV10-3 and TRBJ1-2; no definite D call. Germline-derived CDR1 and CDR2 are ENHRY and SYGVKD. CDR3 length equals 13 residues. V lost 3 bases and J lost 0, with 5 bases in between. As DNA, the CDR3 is TGTGCCATCAGTGACGTTACTAACTATGGCTACACCTTC. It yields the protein CAISDVTNYGYTF.

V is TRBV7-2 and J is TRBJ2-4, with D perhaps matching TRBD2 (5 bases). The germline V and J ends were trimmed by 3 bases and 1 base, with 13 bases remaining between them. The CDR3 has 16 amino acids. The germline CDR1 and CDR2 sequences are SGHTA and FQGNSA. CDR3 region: CASSFGGAGAKNIQYF. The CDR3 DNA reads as TGTGCCAGCAGCTTTGGAGGAGCTGGGGCCAAAAACATTCAGTACTTC.

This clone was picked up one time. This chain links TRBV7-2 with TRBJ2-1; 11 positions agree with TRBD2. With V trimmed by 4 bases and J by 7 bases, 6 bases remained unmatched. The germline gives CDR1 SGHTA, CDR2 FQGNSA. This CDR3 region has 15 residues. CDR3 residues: CASSSTGTSGNEQFF. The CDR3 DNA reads TGTGCCAGCAGCTCAACCGGGACTAGCGGTAATGAGCAGTTCTTC.

In DNA, the CDR3 is TGTGCCAGCTCACCAGTCACAGATAATAACTATGGCTACACCTTC. Its protein product is CASSPVTDNNYGYTF. The chain is built from TRBV18 and TRBJ1-2; D ambiguous. The germline V gene encodes CDR1 KGHSH and CDR2 LQKENI. V was clipped by 2 bases and J by 1 base, with 11 bases between them. This CDR3 has 15 amino acids.

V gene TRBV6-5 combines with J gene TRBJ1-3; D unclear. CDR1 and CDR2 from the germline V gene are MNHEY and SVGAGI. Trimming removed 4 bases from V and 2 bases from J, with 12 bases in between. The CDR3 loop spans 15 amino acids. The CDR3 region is CASSSRERAGNTIYF. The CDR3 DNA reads TGTGCCAGCAGTTCTCGGGAGAGGGCTGGAAACACCATATATTTT.

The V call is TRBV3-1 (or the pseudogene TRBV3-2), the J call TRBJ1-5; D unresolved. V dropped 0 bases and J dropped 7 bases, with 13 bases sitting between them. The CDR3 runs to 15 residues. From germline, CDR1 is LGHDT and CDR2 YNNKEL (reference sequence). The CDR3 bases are TGTGCCAGCAGCCAAGACGGGAGAGGCGGCCAGCCCCAGCATTTT. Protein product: CASSQDGRGGQPQHF.

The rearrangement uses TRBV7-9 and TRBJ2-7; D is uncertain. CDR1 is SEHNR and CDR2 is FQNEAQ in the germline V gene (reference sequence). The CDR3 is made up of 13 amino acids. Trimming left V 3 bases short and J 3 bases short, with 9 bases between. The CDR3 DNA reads TGTGCCAGCAGCTTGGGATTCAACTACGAGCAGTACTTC. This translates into CASSLGFNYEQYF.

The CDR3 loop reads CASSPWTPGTGELFF. The DNA of the CDR3 is TGTGCCAGCTCACCATGGACCCCGGGAACCGGGGAGCTGTTTTTT. The J gene is TRBJ2-2, the V gene TRBV18; weak D call: TRBD2 (5 bases). V lost 2 bases and J 5 bases, leaving 12 bases between the germline ends. This CDR3 has 15 residues. In germline, CDR1 is KGHSH, CDR2 LQKENI.

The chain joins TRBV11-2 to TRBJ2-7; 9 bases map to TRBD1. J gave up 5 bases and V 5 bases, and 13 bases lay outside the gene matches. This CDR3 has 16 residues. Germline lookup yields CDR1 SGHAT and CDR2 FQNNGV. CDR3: CASSPEVGTGSDEQYF. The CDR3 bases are TGTGCCAGCAGCCCAGAGGTAGGGACAGGGTCTGACGAGCAGTACTTC. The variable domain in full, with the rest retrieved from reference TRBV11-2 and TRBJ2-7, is EAGVAQSPRYKIIEKRQSVAFWCNPISGHATLYWYQQILGQGPKLLIQFQNNGVVDDSQLPKDRFSAERLKGVDSTLKIQPAKLEDSAVYLCASSPEVGTGSDEQYFGPGTRLTVT.

The CDR3 bases are TGTGCCAGCAGTTTAGAGGGGGCGCCTGGAAACACCATATATTTT. It is translated as CASSLEGAPGNTIYF. This chain joins TRBV27 and TRBJ1-3; the match to TRBD1 covers 7 bases. Trimming removed 2 bases from V and 2 bases from J; junction bases left unmatched: 3. CDR1 is MNHEY and CDR2 is SMNVEV in the germline V gene (reference sequence). The CDR3 is 15 amino acids.

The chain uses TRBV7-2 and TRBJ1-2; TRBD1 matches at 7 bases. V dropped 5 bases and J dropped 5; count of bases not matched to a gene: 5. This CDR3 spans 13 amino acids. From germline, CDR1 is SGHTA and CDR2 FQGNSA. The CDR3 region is CASSADRKYGYTF. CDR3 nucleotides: TGTGCCAGCAGCGCGGACAGGAAGTATGGCTACACCTTC.

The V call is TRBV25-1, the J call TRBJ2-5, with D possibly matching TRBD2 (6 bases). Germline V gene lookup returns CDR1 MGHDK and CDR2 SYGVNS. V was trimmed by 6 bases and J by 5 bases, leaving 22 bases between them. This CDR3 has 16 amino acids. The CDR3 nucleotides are TGTGCCAGCAGGAACGCAGTGGACTACTCTTGGGAGACCCAGTACTTC. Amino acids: CASRNAVDYSWETQYF.

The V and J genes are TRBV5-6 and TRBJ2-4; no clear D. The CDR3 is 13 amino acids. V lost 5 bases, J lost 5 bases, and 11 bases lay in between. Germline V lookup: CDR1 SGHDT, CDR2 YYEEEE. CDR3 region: CASSRNTENIQYF. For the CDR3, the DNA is TGTGCCAGCAGTCGAAACACAGAAAACATTCAGTACTTC.

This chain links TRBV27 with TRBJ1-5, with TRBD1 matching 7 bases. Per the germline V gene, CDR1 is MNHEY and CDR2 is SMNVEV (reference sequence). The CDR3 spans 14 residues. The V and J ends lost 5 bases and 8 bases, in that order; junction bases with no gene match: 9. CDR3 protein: CASSRRQGGEPQHF. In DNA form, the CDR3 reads TGTGCCAGCAGTCGCCGACAGGGTGGGGAGCCCCAGCATTTT.

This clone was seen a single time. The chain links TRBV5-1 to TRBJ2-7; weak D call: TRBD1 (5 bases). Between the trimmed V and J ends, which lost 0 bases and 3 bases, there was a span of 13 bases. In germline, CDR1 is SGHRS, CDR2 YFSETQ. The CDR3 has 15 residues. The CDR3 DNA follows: TGCGCCAGCAGCTTGGACCTTCAGGGTAGCTACGAGCAGTACTTC. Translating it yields CASSLDLQGSYEQYF.

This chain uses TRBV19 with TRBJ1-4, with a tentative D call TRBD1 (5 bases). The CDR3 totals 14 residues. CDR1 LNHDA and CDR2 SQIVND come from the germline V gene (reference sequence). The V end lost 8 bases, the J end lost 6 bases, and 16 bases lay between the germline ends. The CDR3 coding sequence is TGTGCCAGTGGGGACGGCAGACTATATGAAAAACTGTTTTTT. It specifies CASGDGRLYEKLFF.